This T cell receptor beta chain was documented in a study of naive and memory T cell subsets. The sample holds a few counts of this clonotype. No antigen is known for it. Study-wide results and limits: The power law exponent of TCR abundance differed between naive and memory cells. In naive cells, over 95% of TCR sequences were seen only once. In CD4 and CD8 cells, diversity dropped from naive through EMRA. Each distinct alpha or beta sequence counts as one clonotype.

The beta constant-region primer was an equimolar mix of two oligonucleotides covering TRBC1 and TRBC2. Four rounds of PCR amplified the ligated cDNA using nested alpha and beta constant-region primers plus SP2. TCRdb ran MiXCR on the UMI-ligation and nested PCR reads and lists one entry per CDR3 protein. The sample includes over 25,000 distinct CDR3 sequences, roughly 18% of them seen just once. The CDR3 runs 17 residues. With 1 base removed from V and 3 bases from J, the gap between germline ends came to 16 bases. The V call is TRBV12-3 or TRBV12-4, the J call TRBJ2-1; TRBD2 is a possible D gene (6 bases). This TCR came from a human donor in good health. Material for sequencing was effector memory CD4+ T cells from blood. Subset: effector memory, CD45RA- CD27-. CDR3 sequence: CASSLEGFRGGYNEQFF. In DNA, the CDR3 is TGTGCCAGCAGTTTAGAAGGTTTTCGGGGAGGCTACAATGAGCAGTTCTTC.